The 27 T cell receptor beta chains listed next were all sequenced from one sample in a study of beta chain features in type 1 diabetes. Expressed TCRB transcripts were sequenced, since all the RNA that had been isolated was reverse transcribed. Method: immunoSEQ multiplex PCR; TCRdb's copy keeps in-frame clones and lacks some. The data show approximately 29,000 clones, with less than 70% seen just once and about 2.4% held by the top ten. Their cognate antigens are unknown. Findings of the study overall: Type 1 diabetes patients showed a moderate but significant shortening of TCRB CDR3s in all four CD4+ subsets.

The specimen was Tregs from blood. These receptors were obtained from a woman aged 25 to 39 with type 1 diabetes.

The chain has TRBV29-1 and TRBJ2-7, with 7 bases fitting TRBD2. Losses at the gene ends were 5 bases for V and 4 bases for J; bases not matched to a gene: 5. Germline V lookup: CDR1 SQVTM, CDR2 ANQGSEA. This CDR3 contains 12 residues. CDR3 in amino acids: CSVKSGGYEQYF. CDR3 bases: TGCAGCGTTAAATCGGGGGGATACGAGCAGTACTTC.

The rearrangement uses TRBV19 and TRBJ1-5; 7 bases are a match to TRBD1. CDR1 LNHDA and CDR2 SQIVND come from the germline V gene (reference sequence). Trimming at V came to 5 bases and at J to 0 bases, leaving 10 bases not matched to a gene. This CDR3 is built from 17 residues. The CDR3 protein is CASSHRQGINSNQPQHF. CDR3 in DNA: TGTGCCAGTAGTCACCGACAGGGAATTAATAGCAATCAGCCCCAGCATTTT.

This chain uses TRBV7-8 with TRBJ2-1, with TRBD2 matching over 9 bases. This CDR3 contains 15 residues. The germline gives CDR1 SGHVS, CDR2 FQNEAQ. J gave up 7 bases and V 6 bases, and 10 bases lay outside the gene matches. CDR3 region: CASSRSSGSGNEQFF. The CDR3 DNA is TGTGCCAGCAGTCGTAGTAGCGGGAGTGGGAATGAGCAGTTCTTC.

The chain employs TRBV19 and TRBJ1-2; 10 nucleotides agree with TRBD1. After removal of 3 bases from V and 5 bases from J, the junction contained 9 bases not matched to a gene. The CDR3 runs 16 residues. Germline CDR1 LNHDA, CDR2 SQIVND (reference sequence). This chain's CDR3 is CASSIKPGQGIYGYTF. CDR3 nucleotides: TGTGCCAGTAGTATTAAGCCGGGACAGGGGATTTATGGCTACACCTTC.

This chain connects TRBV25-1 to TRBJ1-1; TRBD1 aligns across 8 bases. This CDR3 spans 13 amino acids. V gave up 5 bases and J gave up 7 bases; unmatched junction bases: 6. The germline CDR1 and CDR2 sequences are MGHDK and SYGVNS. The DNA for the CDR3 is TGTGCCAGCAGTCGACAGGGGTGGGATGAAGCTTTCTTT. It specifies CASSRQGWDEAFF.

The chain carries TRBV5-1 and TRBJ2-1, with 11 positions matching TRBD2. The CDR3 contains 16 residues. CDR1 and CDR2 from the germline V gene are SGHRS and YFSETQ. The J segment lost 5 bases and the V segment lost 1 base, leaving 5 bases of the junction unmatched. The CDR3 bases are TGCGCCAGCAGCTTGACTAGCGGGAGCCCCCACAATGAGCAGTTCTTC. This translates into CASSLTSGSPHNEQFF.

The V call is TRBV7-9, the J call TRBJ1-6, with 8 positions matching TRBD1. Per germline, CDR1 SEHNR and CDR2 FQNEAQ (reference sequence). The trim removed 4 bases at V and 7 bases at J, leaving 3 bases unmatched. The CDR3 length is 14 residues. The CDR3 here is CASSWTGKNSPLHF. Written as DNA, the CDR3 is TGTGCCAGCAGCTGGACAGGGAAGAATTCACCCCTCCACTTT.

The rearrangement joins TRBV9 to TRBJ2-1; TRBD2 aligns across 8 bases. CDR3 length equals 17 residues. Germline V lookup: CDR1 SGDLS, CDR2 YYNGEE. V trimming: 3 bases; J trimming: 9 bases; junction bases outside the gene matches: 17. The CDR3: CASSASPAGVYGGEQFF. The CDR3 coding sequence is TGTGCCAGCAGCGCCTCCCCAGCGGGAGTATATGGTGGTGAGCAGTTCTTC.

DNA for the CDR3: TGCGCCAGCAGCTCTAGCGGGCCCAACACCGGGGAGCTGTTTTTT. It encodes CASSSSGPNTGELFF. The chain couples TRBV5-1 to TRBJ2-2; 8 bases map to TRBD2. From germline, CDR1 is SGHRS and CDR2 YFSETQ. The V and J ends lost 3 bases and 2 bases, in that order; junction bases with no gene match: 3. The length of the CDR3 is 15 residues.

This chain joins TRBV7-3 and TRBJ1-5, with D maybe TRBD1 (5 bases). Germline V gives CDR1 SGHTA, CDR2 FQGTGA. This CDR3 contains 14 residues. Trimming removed 2 bases at V and 5 bases at J, with 10 bases between. CDR3: CASSLARVDQPQHF. The CDR3 DNA sequence: TGTGCCAGCAGCTTAGCCAGGGTTGATCAGCCCCAGCATTTT. The full variable domain, rest sourced from reference TRBV7-3 and TRBJ1-5, is GAGVSQTPSNKVTEKGKYVELRCDPISGHTALYWYRQSLGQGPEFLIYFQGTGAADDSGLPNDRFFAVRPEGSVSTLKIQRTERGDSAVYLCASSLARVDQPQHFGDGTRLSIL.

The CDR3 is CASSSLWTGRVSGANVLTF. The CDR3 region has the DNA TGTGCCAGCAGTTCCCTCTGGACAGGGCGAGTCTCTGGGGCCAACGTCCTGACTTTC. The chain has TRBV28 and TRBJ2-6; 8 bases align to TRBD1. The J segment lost 0 bases and the V segment lost 4 bases, leaving 11 bases of the junction unmatched. The CDR3 has 19 amino acids. Germline CDR1 is MDHEN and CDR2 is SYDVKM.

V gene TRBV5-1 combines with J gene TRBJ2-2; 7 nucleotides line up with TRBD2. CDR3 length equals 13 residues. V lost 5 bases, J lost 5 bases, and 3 bases stayed unmatched. Germline V lookup: CDR1 SGHRS, CDR2 YFSETQ. CDR3 residues: CASRTGGTGELFF. The CDR3 DNA sequence: TGCGCCAGCAGGACGGGAGGTACCGGGGAGCTGTTTTTT.

This clone was detected only once. This rearrangement joins TRBV18 to TRBJ2-7; unclear D gene. CDR3 size: 11 residues. V gave up 2 bases and J gave up 7 bases, with 6 bases separating them. Germline V gene lookup returns CDR1 KGHSH and CDR2 LQKENI. DNA of the CDR3: TGTGCCAGCTCACCATTCGGGGAGCAGTACTTC. It specifies CASSPFGEQYF.

The J gene is TRBJ2-5, the V gene TRBV5-1, with TRBD1 as a possible D gene (6 bases). The assigned J gene may be wrong: the sequence end matches TRBJ2-7 better. This CDR3 has 13 residues. Per the germline V gene, CDR1 is SGHRS and CDR2 is YFSETQ. CDR3 coding DNA: TGCGCCAGCAGCCGGGACAACTCCTACGAGCAGTACTTC. It encodes CASSRDNSYEQYF.

With respect to this clone: In the same sample, other DNA sequences code for this CDR3. This sequence joins TRBV9 and TRBJ2-1; 9 nucleotides align to TRBD2. CDR1 SGDLS and CDR2 YYNGEE come from the germline V gene. V was clipped by 0 bases and J by 4 bases; unmatched bases: 2. The CDR3 is made up of 15 amino acids. CDR3 residues: CASSVETSGYNEQFF. The CDR3 DNA is TGTGCCAGCAGCGTAGAAACTAGCGGGTACAATGAGCAGTTCTTC. The whole variable domain, filled in from reference TRBV9 and TRBJ2-1, reads DSGVTQTPKHLITATGQRVTLRCSPRSGDLSVYWYQQSLDQGLQFLIQYYNGEERAKGNILERFSAQQFPDLHSELNLSSLELGDSALYFCASSVETSGYNEQFFGPGTRLTVL.

The sample holds one count of this clone. The rearrangement uses TRBV28 and TRBJ2-7; D possibly corresponds to TRBD2 (6 bases). The CDR3 is made up of 15 amino acids. CDR1 MDHEN and CDR2 SYDVKM come from the germline V gene. With 4 bases removed from V and 3 bases from J, the gap between germline ends came to 16 bases. The DNA of the CDR3 is TGTGCCAGCAGTTACCCCCCGGGAGTTCTCTACGAGCAGTACTTC. Encoded protein: CASSYPPGVLYEQYF.

The V and J genes are TRBV4-2 and TRBJ1-1; TRBD1 might be the D (6 bases). Germline V CDR1 and CDR2: LGHNA, YNFKEQ. V dropped 4 bases and J dropped 1 base, with 13 bases sitting between them. CDR3 size: 15 residues. CDR3 coding DNA: TGTGCCAGCAGCCCCCGGGACACTGGGAACACTGAAGCTTTCTTT. It is translated as CASSPRDTGNTEAFF.

The gene calls are TRBV18 and TRBJ2-3, with TRBD1 matching 7 bases. The germline gives CDR1 KGHSH, CDR2 LQKENI. Trimming at V came to 0 bases and at J to 0 bases, leaving 0 bases not matched to a gene. The CDR3 runs to 15 residues. The CDR3: CASSPPGQSTDTQYF. In nucleotides, the CDR3 is TGTGCCAGCTCACCACCGGGACAGAGCACAGATACGCAGTATTTT. Using reference TRBV18 and TRBJ2-3 for the parts outside the CDR3, the full variable domain is NAGVMQNPRHLVRRRGQEARLRCSPMKGHSHVYWYRQLPEEGLKFMVYLQKENIIDESGMPKERFSAEFPKEGPSILRIQQVVRGDSAAYFCASSPPGQSTDTQYFGPGTRLTVL.

The chain links TRBV4-1 to TRBJ1-2; 7 bases match TRBD1. V gave up 0 bases and J gave up 0 bases; unmatched junction bases: 10. Germline CDR1 MGHRA, CDR2 YSYEKL. The CDR3 is 18 residues long. CDR3 sequence (DNA): TGCGCCAGCAGCCAAGATAATCCCGACAGGGCGCCTAACTATGGCTACACCTTC. This translates into CASSQDNPDRAPNYGYTF.

The gene calls are TRBV7-8 and TRBJ2-1; 11 bases are shared with TRBD2. In germline, CDR1 is SGHVS, CDR2 FQNEAQ. The CDR3 covers 13 residues. Losses at the gene ends were 10 bases for V and 9 bases for J; bases not matched to a gene: 8. Here the CDR3 reads CAILAGENAEQFF. CDR3 coding DNA: TGTGCCATACTAGCGGGAGAGAACGCTGAGCAGTTCTTC. Supplemented by reference TRBV7-8 and TRBJ2-1, the full variable domain reads GAGVSQSPRYKVAKRGQDVALRCDPISGHVSLFWYQQALGQGPEFLTYFQNEAQLDKSGLPSDRFFAERPEGSVSTLKIQRTQQEDSAVYLCAILAGENAEQFFGPGTRLTVL.

The V call is TRBV11-3, the J call TRBJ2-2; 8 nucleotides align to TRBD1. The germline CDR1 and CDR2 sequences are SGHNT and YENEEA. CDR3 size: 15 residues. V was pared by 6 bases and J by 6 bases, with 9 bases of the junction left unmatched. CDR3 coding DNA: TGTGCCAGCAGTTTAAGGACAGGGAAGCCCGGGGAGCTGTTTTTT. Its protein is CASSLRTGKPGELFF.

The V gene is TRBV9, the J gene TRBJ1-4; D may be TRBD1 (5 bases). Trimming pared 0 bases from V and 4 bases from J, leaving 13 bases between. CDR1 SGDLS and CDR2 YYNGEE come from the germline V gene. The CDR3 is 16 residues long. CDR3 protein: CASSVETGVNNEKLFF. The CDR3 DNA follows: TGTGCCAGCAGCGTAGAAACGGGGGTGAATAATGAAAAACTGTTTTTT.

The gene calls are TRBV7-3 and TRBJ2-3; D gene unclear. Trimming shortened V by 2 bases and J by 0 bases, and 6 bases separated the two germline ends. This CDR3 region has 14 residues. Germline V gives CDR1 SGHTA, CDR2 FQGTGA. The CDR3 coding sequence is TGTGCCAGCAGCTTACGTTCTAGCACAGATACGCAGTATTTT. Translation: CASSLRSSTDTQYF.

The chain employs TRBV4-1 and TRBJ2-1; perhaps TRBD1 as D (5 bases). The CDR3 is 16 residues long. Germline V gives CDR1 MGHRA, CDR2 YSYEKL. Deletions cut 0 bases from V and 2 bases from J, with 11 bases between. The CDR3 DNA is TGCGCCAGCAGCCAAGATCCCGCAGGGCCCTACAATGAGCAGTTCTTC. Amino acids: CASSQDPAGPYNEQFF.

This rearrangement joins TRBV6-6 to TRBJ2-1; a possible D gene is TRBD2 (6 bases). The germline CDR1 and CDR2 sequences are MNHNY and SVGAGI (reference sequence). Deletions cut 4 bases from V and 3 bases from J, with 10 bases between. This CDR3 comprises 14 residues. The CDR3 DNA reads as TGTGCCAGCAGTTTGCCGACTAGCTACAATGAGCAGTTCTTC. Amino acids: CASSLPTSYNEQFF.

This chain uses TRBV5-1 with TRBJ2-6, with D possibly being TRBD2 (6 bases). The CDR3 totals 16 residues. Germline CDR1 and CDR2: SGHRS and YFSETQ. V lost 5 bases and J 0 bases, leaving 12 bases between the germline ends. The CDR3 DNA follows: TGCGCCAGCAGTGGGGGAGGACTCTCTGGGGCCAACGTCCTGACTTTC. Protein: CASSGGGLSGANVLTF.

This sequence joins TRBV6-5 and TRBJ2-5, with TRBD2 as a possible D gene (6 bases). Germline loops: CDR1 MNHEY, CDR2 SVGAGI. This CDR3 has 13 residues. V gave up 4 bases and J gave up 4 bases, with 10 bases separating them. The CDR3 loop reads CASSLGLRETQYF. In nucleotides, the CDR3 is TGTGCCAGCAGTTTGGGACTCCGAGAGACCCAGTACTTC.